The clone carrying this T cell receptor (beta chain) was detected a few times. Its antigen is still unknown. This record comes from a study of T cells in lung cancer brain metastases. Clones were sequenced by immunoSEQ multiplex PCR, and TCRdb holds only the in-frame ones, with some missing. Here the sample spans roughly 1,700 clones, 70% to 90% being singletons. Study-wide findings and caveats: Compared with paired primaries, brain metastases showed fewer unique productive clones (around 1,500 versus 5,000). Most clones were lesion-specific, with limited overlap between paired lesions (Morisita 0.23).

J was trimmed by 2 bases and V by 4 bases; bases with no gene match: 4. The V gene's germline CDR1 is SNHLY and CDR2 FYNNEI. The CDR3 covers 15 residues. Sequenced material: tumor tissue from a brain metastasis. This chain uses TRBV2 with TRBJ1-3, with 8 bases fitting TRBD1. The TCR comes from a man aged 60 to 69 with non-small cell lung cancer that had spread to the brain. The CDR3 is CASSGGTGTGNTIYF. The CDR3 nucleotides are TGTGCCAGCAGTGGTGGGACAGGAACTGGAAACACCATATATTTT.